This is a list of T cell receptor beta chains from one sample in a study of blood T cell repertoires in COVID-19. TCRdb's copy holds only in-frame clones and misses some; the assay was immunoSEQ multiplex PCR. Here the sample spans some 98,000 clones, almost 85% being singletons. Sequenced input: peripheral blood. Receptors were obtained from a man between 65 and 85 years old with acute or convalescent COVID-19. CDR3s include the opening cysteine and the closing phenylalanine or tryptophan. A D gene is named only where the DNA matches it firmly. Clone size is shown for a subset of rows, as once, few, many or a class of expanded clone.

len | abundance | d_gene | j_gene | v_gene | CDR3aa | CDR3nt
18 | . | TRBD1 | TRBJ2-6 | TRBV19 | CASSDRDRGNSGANVLTF | TGTGCCAGTAGCGACCGGGACAGGGGAAACTCTGGGGCCAACGTCCTGACTTTC
17 | . | . | TRBJ1-1 | TRBV28 | CASSSHRGRAGNTEAFF | TGTGCCAGCAGTTCCCACCGAGGTAGGGCGGGGAACACTGAAGCTTTCTTT
14 | once | . | TRBJ1-1 | TRBV10-3 | CAISEDQGGTEAFF | TGTGCCATCAGTGAGGATCAGGGAGGTACTGAAGCTTTCTTT
17 | . | . | TRBJ1-1 | TRBV10-3 | CAISSGSAYGLNTEAFF | TGTGCCATCAGCTCGGGTTCTGCGTACGGATTGAACACTGAAGCTTTCTTT
15 | . | TRBD1 | TRBJ2-5 | TRBV14 | CASSPIDRGKETQYF | TGTGCCAGCAGCCCGATCGACAGGGGGAAAGAGACCCAGTACTTC
13 | . | . | TRBJ2-1 | TRBV7-6 | CASSRDRMEEQFF | TGTGCCAGCAGCAGAGACAGGATGGAGGAGCAGTTCTTC
15 | . | TRBD2 | TRBJ2-1 | TRBV5-1 | CASSPGLASYNEQFF | TGCGCCAGCAGCCCCGGACTAGCTAGCTACAATGAGCAGTTCTTC
13 | . | . | TRBJ2-7 | TRBV5-1 | CASSSSVRYEQYF | TGCGCCAGCAGCTCCTCAGTCCGCTACGAGCAGTACTTC
14 | . | . | TRBJ1-6 | TRBV9 | CASSVQGERTPLHF | TGTGCCAGCAGCGTACAGGGCGAACGGACACCCCTCCACTTT
15 | few | TRBD1 | TRBJ1-1 | TRBV5-6 | CASSATQGPHTEAFF | TGTGCCAGCAGCGCAACACAGGGGCCCCACACTGAAGCTTTCTTT
15 | . | . | TRBJ1-6 | TRBV6-4 | CASSDAGRGNSPLHF | TGTGCCAGCAGTGACGCGGGCAGGGGAAACTCACCCCTCCACTTT
14 | . | . | TRBJ1-1 | TRBV2 | CASSEYRVRTEAFF | TGTGCCAGCAGCGAGTACAGGGTGCGCACTGAAGCTTTCTTT
13 | . | . | TRBJ1-1 | TRBV6-6 | CASSYTGTTEAFF | TGTGCCAGCAGTTATACAGGGACCACTGAAGCTTTCTTT
14 | . | . | TRBJ1-5 | TRBV30 | CAWSKREVPGPQHF | TGTGCCTGGAGTAAACGAGAGGTCCCCGGGCCCCAGCATTTT
12 | . | . | TRBJ1-2 | TRBV7-2 | CASSLGGQGYTF | TGTGCCAGCAGCTTAGGGGGGCAAGGCTACACCTTC
14 | . | TRBD2 | TRBJ2-1 | TRBV11-2 | CASSPGLAYNEQFF | TGTGCCAGCAGCCCTGGACTAGCCTACAATGAGCAGTTCTTC
16 | . | TRBD2 | TRBJ2-1 | TRBV27 | CASSFLASGAYNEQFF | TGTGCCAGCAGTTTCTTAGCTAGCGGAGCTTACAATGAGCAGTTCTTC
13 | . | . | TRBJ2-1 | TRBV19 | CASKPQTDNEQFF | TGTGCCAGTAAACCACAGACCGACAATGAGCAGTTCTTC
15 | . | . | TRBJ2-7 | TRBV19 | CASSTPSGVPGEQYF | TGTGCCAGTAGTACCCCCTCGGGAGTGCCGGGCGAGCAGTACTTC
14 | few | TRBD2 | TRBJ2-7 | TRBV10-3 | CAISNPGLATEQYF | TGTGCCATCAGTAACCCGGGACTAGCGACCGAGCAGTACTTC
16 | . | . | TRBJ2-1 | TRBV21-1 | CASSILAGAEYNEQFF | TGTGCCAGCAGCATACTAGCGGGGGCTGAGTACAATGAGCAGTTCTTC
15 | . | . | TRBJ2-5 | TRBV7-2 | CASSLGGASGETQYF | TGTGCCAGCAGCTTAGGCGGCGCCTCCGGGGAGACCCAGTACTTC
13 | few | TRBD2 | TRBJ2-1 | TRBV15 | CATKRTSGYEQFF | TGTGCCACCAAGCGGACTAGCGGTTATGAGCAGTTCTTC
13 | . | . | TRBJ1-2 | TRBV6-2/TRBV6-3 | CASSRRAGAGYTF | TGTGCCAGCAGTCGCCGAGCGGGCGCTGGCTACACCTTC
13 | . | . | TRBJ1-1 | TRBV29-1 | CSGSRDTNTEAFF | TGCAGCGGCTCAAGGGACACCAACACTGAAGCTTTCTTT
15 | . | TRBD2 | TRBJ2-5 | TRBV6-1 | CASSEVTSGSETQYF | TGTGCCAGCAGTGAAGTTACTAGCGGTAGTGAGACCCAGTACTTC
13 | . | . | TRBJ1-4 | TRBV7-2 | CASSRAGGEKLFF | TGTGCCAGCAGCCGGGCGGGGGGTGAAAAACTGTTTTTT
14 | . | . | TRBJ2-3 | TRBV3-1/TRBV3-2 | CASSQTGTTDTQYF | TGTGCCAGCAGCCAAACGGGAACCACAGATACGCAGTATTTT
14 | . | . | TRBJ1-6 | TRBV6-5 | CASSVDGDNSPLHF | TGTGCCAGCAGCGTCGACGGAGATAATTCACCCCTCCACTTT
16 | . | TRBD2 | TRBJ2-2 | TRBV20-1 | CSASTLAGSLTGELFF | TGCAGTGCTAGTACCCTAGCGGGAAGTCTAACCGGGGAGCTGTTTTTT
14 | . | TRBD1 | TRBJ1-2 | TRBV13 | CASSLERGPHGYTF | TGTGCCAGCAGCTTAGAGAGGGGGCCCCATGGCTACACCTTC
15 | . | . | TRBJ1-1 | TRBV6-2/TRBV6-3 | CASSYARQTNTEAFF | TGTGCCAGCAGTTACGCCCGACAGACGAACACTGAAGCTTTCTTT
15 | . | . | TRBJ1-3 | TRBV19 | CASSIPGYSGNTIYF | TGTGCCAGTAGTATTCCGGGGTACTCTGGAAACACCATATATTTT
19 | . | TRBD1 | TRBJ2-6 | TRBV5-8 | CASSATGVVGVSGANVLTF | TGTGCCAGCAGCGCCACAGGGGTGGTCGGGGTCTCTGGGGCCAACGTCCTGACTTTC
13 | . | . | TRBJ1-2 | TRBV6-6 | CASRAGEFYGYTF | TGTGCCAGCAGGGCGGGAGAGTTCTATGGCTACACCTTC
16 | . | TRBD1 | TRBJ1-5 | TRBV6-6 | CASILREGGSNQPQHF | TGTGCCAGCATTCTCAGGGAAGGGGGCTCCAATCAGCCCCAGCATTTT
13 | . | . | TRBJ1-6 | TRBV7-9 | CASKVRATSPLHF | TGTGCCAGCAAGGTCAGGGCTACTTCACCCCTCCACTTT
12 | . | . | TRBJ2-1 | TRBV19 | CASSGSANEQFF | TGTGCCAGTAGCGGTAGCGCCAATGAGCAGTTCTTC
14 | . | TRBD2 | TRBJ2-5 | TRBV28 | CASRPLAGHLTQYF | TGTGCCAGCAGACCACTAGCGGGCCATTTGACCCAGTACTTC
17 | . | . | TRBJ1-4 | TRBV7-9 | CASSLAQHTATNEKLFF | TGTGCCAGCAGCTTAGCGCAACATACCGCAACTAATGAAAAACTGTTTTTT
14 | . | . | TRBJ1-6 | TRBV25-1 | CASSISGGSSPLHF | TGTGCCAGCAGTATTAGTGGAGGGAGTTCACCCCTCCACTTT
13 | . | . | TRBJ1-5 | TRBV30 | CAWSVGGDQPQHF | TGTGCCTGGAGTGTGGGGGGGGATCAGCCCCAGCATTTT
15 | . | . | TRBJ1-1 | TRBV11-2 | CASSLSDTGRTEAFF | TGTGCCAGCAGCTTATCTGACACCGGAAGGACTGAAGCTTTCTTT
14 | few | TRBD1 | TRBJ1-1 | TRBV7-8 | CASSSTGGLTEAFF | TGTGCCAGCAGCTCCACAGGGGGACTCACTGAAGCTTTCTTT
13 | . | . | TRBJ2-7 | TRBV6-6 | CASSYGSGKEEYF | TGTGCCAGCAGTTACGGTTCCGGAAAGGAGGAGTACTTC
18 | . | TRBD1 | TRBJ1-5 | TRBV7-3 | CASSVMGTDSYSNQPQHF | TGTGCCAGCAGCGTTATGGGGACAGACTCTTATAGCAATCAGCCCCAGCATTTT
13 | . | . | TRBJ2-1 | TRBV2 | CASRTDTYNEQFF | TGTGCCAGCCGGACGGACACCTACAATGAGCAGTTCTTC
15 | . | . | TRBJ1-6 | TRBV19 | CASSQWDRRGKPLHF | TGTGCCAGTAGCCAATGGGACCGCCGCGGGAAGCCCCTCCACTTT
13 | . | . | TRBJ2-7 | TRBV27 | CASSGGPRYEQYF | TGTGCCAGCAGCGGCGGGCCCCGCTACGAGCAGTACTTC
13 | . | . | TRBJ1-3 | TRBV18 | CASSAYRENTIYF | TGTGCCAGCTCAGCTTACAGGGAAAACACCATATATTTT
15 | . | TRBD2 | TRBJ2-7 | TRBV6-5 | CASGMTSGNVYEQYF | TGTGCCAGCGGCATGACCAGCGGGAACGTCTACGAGCAGTACTTC
15 | few | . | TRBJ2-2 | TRBV18 | CASSAPEGATGELFF | TGTGCCAGCTCCGCTCCGGAGGGGGCAACCGGGGAGCTGTTTTTT
16 | . | TRBD2 | TRBJ2-2 | TRBV7-2 | CASRPRLAGAAGELFF | TGTGCCAGCAGACCTAGACTAGCGGGAGCAGCCGGGGAGCTGTTTTTT
16 | . | TRBD1 | TRBJ2-5 | TRBV10-2 | CASSDHGTGDEETQYF | TGCGCCAGCAGTGATCATGGGACAGGGGATGAAGAGACCCAGTACTTC
16 | . | TRBD2 | TRBJ2-1 | TRBV4-1 | CASSHPPQRGYNEQFF | TGCGCCAGCAGCCATCCCCCTCAGCGGGGGTACAATGAGCAGTTCTTC
16 | . | . | TRBJ1-1 | TRBV24-1 | CATSVDTGTGGSQAFF | TGTGCCACCAGTGTCGATACCGGGACGGGGGGTTCCCAAGCTTTCTTT
14 | . | TRBD2 | TRBJ2-3 | TRBV5-1 | CASSLAGEGDTQYF | TGCGCCAGCAGCTTGGCCGGGGAGGGAGATACGCAGTATTTT